These T cell receptor beta chains were read from a single sample in a study of blood T cell repertoires in COVID-19. Assay: immunoSEQ multiplex PCR; the TCRdb copy retains only in-frame clones and omits some. The sample lists 95,000 or so clones, more than 75% seen once, with about a sixth in the top ten. Sequenced material: peripheral blood. All receptors come from a human donor in a cohort sampled during active COVID-19. Both conserved end residues are part of each CDR3. Fields, in order: clone size, V gene, J gene, D gene, CDR3 protein, CDR3 DNA. A D gene is named only where the DNA matches it firmly. Where a row states a size, it is once, few, many or the class of an expanded clone; other rows omit it.

size: .; V: TRBV28; J: TRBJ2-7; D: TRBD1; CDR3: CASSFSGTGQYEQYF; DNA: TGTGCCAGCAGTTTCTCGGGGACAGGTCAATACGAGCAGTACTTC
size: .; V: TRBV2; J: TRBJ2-3; D: TRBD2; CDR3: CASSEAGTRTDTQYF; DNA: TGTGCCAGCAGTGAAGCTGGGACTAGGACAGATACGCAGTATTTT
size: .; V: TRBV6-6; J: TRBJ1-4; D: TRBD1; CDR3: CASSQNRGYLEKLFF; DNA: TGTGCCAGCAGTCAGAACAGGGGGTATCTTGAAAAACTGTTTTTT
size: .; V: TRBV9; J: TRBJ2-7; D: .; CDR3: CASSKSGGGRSPYEQYF; DNA: TGTGCCAGCAGCAAAAGTGGGGGAGGACGTTCGCCCTACGAGCAGTACTTC
size: .; V: TRBV28; J: TRBJ2-4; D: TRBD1; CDR3: CASSPGDRGQYIQYF; DNA: TGTGCCAGCAGTCCGGGGGACAGGGGGCAATACATTCAGTACTTC
size: .; V: TRBV10-2; J: TRBJ2-5; D: TRBD2; CDR3: CASSEPTSGQETQYF; DNA: TGCGCCAGCAGTGAACCTACTAGCGGACAAGAGACCCAGTACTTC
size: .; V: TRBV6-5; J: TRBJ1-1; D: TRBD1; CDR3: CASRLSDRGGTEAFF; DNA: TGTGCCAGCAGGCTTTCCGACAGGGGCGGAACTGAAGCTTTCTTT
size: few; V: TRBV28; J: TRBJ1-3; D: TRBD1; CDR3: CASSLLTGPGNTIYF; DNA: TGTGCCAGCAGTTTATTGACAGGGCCAGGAAACACCATATATTTT
size: .; V: TRBV2; J: TRBJ2-7; D: .; CDR3: CASSEAQGLLGENEQYF; DNA: TGTGCCAGCAGTGAAGCGCAAGGTCTTCTCGGGGAGAACGAGCAGTACTTC
size: .; V: TRBV6-6; J: TRBJ2-7; D: .; CDR3: CASRAGGQRSYEQYF; DNA: TGTGCCAGCAGGGCTGGGGGACAACGATCCTACGAGCAGTACTTC
size: few; V: TRBV18; J: TRBJ2-2; D: .; CDR3: CASSPVTNTGELFF; DNA: TGTGCCAGCTCACCAGTCACGAACACCGGGGAGCTGTTTTTT
size: .; V: TRBV15; J: TRBJ1-2; D: TRBD1; CDR3: CATSPQGTGDGYTF; DNA: TGTGCCACCAGCCCCCAGGGGACAGGAGATGGCTACACCTTC
size: .; V: TRBV5-1; J: TRBJ1-2; D: TRBD1; CDR3: CASSLPPGQAGGYTF; DNA: TGCGCCAGCAGCTTGCCCCCGGGACAGGCTGGGGGCTACACCTTC
size: .; V: TRBV6-6; J: TRBJ1-1; D: .; CDR3: CASSYSRGGGTEAFF; DNA: TGTGCCAGCAGTTACTCGAGGGGGGGAGGCACTGAAGCTTTCTTT
size: .; V: TRBV11-3; J: TRBJ1-1; D: .; CDR3: CASSLDRDTEAFF; DNA: TGTGCCAGCAGCTTAGACAGGGACACTGAAGCTTTCTTT
size: .; V: TRBV3-1/TRBV3-2; J: TRBJ1-1; D: .; CDR3: CASSQDRNTEAFF; DNA: TGTGCCAGCAGCCAAGATAGGAACACTGAAGCTTTCTTT